Sequencing of this T cell receptor beta chain was carried out in a study of T-cell memory formation after mild COVID-19. Unmatched junction bases numbered 10, after V lost 4 bases and J lost 2 bases. This CDR3 has 15 residues. Germline values: CDR1 SQVTM, CDR2 ANQGSEA. TCRdb re-called the 5' RACE reads with MiXCR, one entry per CDR3 protein. The sample carries approximately 210,000 distinct CDR3 sequences, 27% recorded once. This sequence was found in an adult woman who had mild COVID-19 (a few samples of this study predate the infection). Cell type and time point are not known. This chain links TRBV29-1 with TRBJ2-5; TRBD2 matches 7 bases. Sequenced: PBMCs or a T cell subset sorted from them (not recorded which). The CDR3 nucleotides are TGCAGCGTTGTTAGGCCAGGGAGGGGTCAAGAGACCCAGTACTTC. This gives the protein CSVVRPGRGQETQYF. The full variable domain, its missing parts supplied by reference TRBV29-1 and TRBJ2-5, is SAVISQKPSRDICQRGTSLTIQCQVDSQVTMMFWYRQQPGQSLTLIATANQGSEATYESGFVIDKFPISRPNLTFSTLTVSNMSPEDSSIYLCSVVRPGRGQETQYFGPGTRLLVL.